Below, 21 T cell receptor beta chains from the same sample are listed, as sequenced in a study of long-term antiretroviral therapy in people with HIV. The libraries were made with immunoSEQ v3.0 at survey level. Sequencing was performed with immunoSEQ multiplex PCR; in TCRdb, only in-frame clones are kept and a portion is missing. The table has tens of thousands of clones, about 82% seen once; the top ten hold about 11%. Source: unsorted PBMCs, taken 0.8 years before starting antiretroviral therapy. Every receptor here comes from a man younger than 30 with HIV.

This chain uses TRBV15 with TRBJ1-1; D not resolved. The CDR3 length is 13 residues. CDR1 is LNHNV, CDR2 YYDKDF, per germline (reference sequence). V was cut by 3 bases and J by 0 bases, with 5 bases left in between. CDR3 nucleotide sequence: TGTGCCACCAGCAGGGGTATGAACACTGAAGCTTTCTTT. Protein product: CATSRGMNTEAFF.

This chain uses TRBV28 with TRBJ2-3, with D possibly TRBD2 on 5 matching bases. The germline V and J ends were trimmed by 5 bases and 2 bases, with 20 bases remaining between them. The CDR3 is made up of 17 amino acids. Germline loops: CDR1 MDHEN, CDR2 SYDVKM. CDR3 DNA sequence: TGTGCCAGCAGTCCTATTACCGGTAACGGGGTCACAGATACGCAGTATTTT. This translates into CASSPITGNGVTDTQYF.

Only one count was recorded for this clone. This chain links TRBV30 with TRBJ2-4, with D perhaps matching TRBD1 or TRBD2 (6 bases each). Germline-derived CDR1 and CDR2 are GTSNPN and SVGIG (reference sequence). This CDR3 comprises 11 residues. Trimming removed 5 bases from V and 8 bases from J, with 10 bases in between. The CDR3, as DNA: TGTGCCTGGCTTAGGGGGGACATTCAGTACTTC. Residues: CAWLRGDIQYF.

The CDR3: CASSIGGSTNQPQHF. The CDR3 DNA reads as TGTGCCAGTAGTATAGGGGGCAGTACCAATCAGCCCCAGCATTTT. V usage is TRBV19 and J usage is TRBJ1-5; tentatively, D is TRBD1 (5 bases). V was clipped by 1 base and J by 3 bases, with 10 bases between them. The CDR3 is 15 amino acids. Per germline, CDR1 LNHDA and CDR2 SQIVND (reference sequence).

The chain carries TRBV4-2 and TRBJ2-7, with D unresolved. The CDR3 has 15 residues. Germline V gene data show CDR1 as LGHNA and CDR2 as YNFKEQ. Trimming stripped 3 bases from V and 0 bases from J, with 12 bases between. The CDR3, as DNA: TGTGCCAGCAGCCACCGTCAGACCGGCTCCTACGAGCAGTACTTC. Translated: CASSHRQTGSYEQYF.

This chain links TRBV27 with TRBJ1-3; perhaps TRBD1 as D (5 bases). CDR1 is MNHEY, CDR2 SMNVEV, per germline (reference sequence). The CDR3 covers 15 residues. Trimming took 8 bases from V and 0 from J, leaving 14 bases between them. Here the CDR3 DNA reads TGTGCCAGCGGACGGGACTCTAACTCTGGAAACACCATATATTTT. Translated: CASGRDSNSGNTIYF.

The chain uses TRBV5-8 and TRBJ2-5; D is possibly TRBD1 (5 bases). V was trimmed by 3 bases and J by 5 bases, leaving 17 bases between them. The CDR3 covers 15 residues. CDR1 is SGHTS, CDR2 YDEGEE, per germline. The CDR3 coding sequence is TGTGCCAGCAGCTGGAACGGGCAGGGATTGGAGACCCAGTACTTC. Amino acid sequence: CASSWNGQGLETQYF.

This rearrangement joins TRBV28 to TRBJ1-5, with D perhaps matching TRBD1 (6 bases). The CDR3 runs 13 residues. Germline CDR1 and CDR2: MDHEN and SYDVKM. Trimming removed 6 bases at V and 9 bases at J, with 15 bases between. The CDR3 sequence is CASRFRGAGPQHF. The CDR3 nucleotides are TGTGCCAGCAGGTTCCGGGGGGCCGGGCCCCAGCATTTT.

This clone appeared a few times. The chain joins TRBV4-1 to TRBJ1-2; D is ambiguous. The CDR3 is made up of 18 amino acids. Trimming removed 1 base from V and 0 bases from J, with 18 bases in between. Germline V gene sequence: CDR1 MGHRA, CDR2 YSYEKL. The CDR3 loop reads CASSQVVGRTSANYGYTF. CDR3 DNA sequence: TGCGCCAGCAGCCAAGTCGTAGGACGGACCTCAGCTAACTATGGCTACACCTTC.

This clone has just a few counts. The V and J genes are TRBV7-9 and TRBJ2-7, with 8 bases matching TRBD1. The CDR3 has 14 residues. Germline V gene sequence: CDR1 SEHNR, CDR2 FQNEAQ (reference sequence). V lost 4 bases to trimming and J lost 3 bases; unmatched junction nucleotides: 5. The CDR3 here is CASSSWTGLYEQYF. CDR3 nucleotide sequence: TGTGCCAGCAGCTCGTGGACAGGGCTCTACGAGCAGTACTTC.

This clone rates as medium-sized (0.01 to 0.1%). V and J are TRBV9 and TRBJ2-2; D is possibly TRBD1 or TRBD2 (5 bases each). Trimming pared 3 bases from V and 6 bases from J, leaving 9 bases between. This CDR3 comprises 13 residues. Germline CDR1 and CDR2: SGDLS and YYNGEE. The CDR3 is CASSARGAGELFF. The CDR3 DNA follows: TGTGCCAGCAGCGCCAGAGGGGCCGGGGAGCTGTTTTTT.

This rearrangement joins TRBV6-5 to TRBJ1-2; a possible D gene is TRBD1 (5 bases). The germline V gene has CDR1 MNHEY and CDR2 SVGAGI. V was pared by 6 bases and J by 3 bases, with 17 bases between. This CDR3 contains 15 residues. Written as DNA, the CDR3 is TGTGCCAGCAGCCTCCGGATAGGGGTGCACTATGGCTACACCTTC. Residues: CASSLRIGVHYGYTF.

The chain has TRBV6-5 and TRBJ1-1, with no clear D. The CDR3 runs 14 residues. V lost 5 bases, J lost 0 bases, and 10 bases lay in between. Per germline, CDR1 MNHEY and CDR2 SVGAGI. The CDR3 loop is CASSQTVMNTEAFF. The CDR3 region has the DNA TGTGCCAGCAGTCAGACCGTCATGAACACTGAAGCTTTCTTT.

The V gene is TRBV9, the J gene TRBJ2-7; D call uncertain. Trimming left V 3 bases short and J 0 bases short, with 13 bases between. The CDR3 extends over 15 amino acids. Germline CDR1 and CDR2: SGDLS and YYNGEE. The CDR3 DNA follows: TGTGCCAGCAGCGGTCAGACAACCGGCTCCTACGAGCAGTACTTC. It translates to CASSGQTTGSYEQYF.

The chain links TRBV5-1 to TRBJ1-3; D call uncertain. The germline V and J ends were trimmed by 4 bases and 0 bases, with 11 bases remaining between them. CDR1 and CDR2 (germline): SGHRS, YFSETQ. The CDR3 has 15 residues. The CDR3 here is CASSLGGSSGNTIYF. Written as DNA, the CDR3 is TGCGCCAGCAGCCTAGGAGGGAGCTCTGGAAACACCATATATTTT.

The chain's CDR3 is CASSGGATNTGELFF. The CDR3 nucleotides read TGCGCCAGCAGCGGTGGAGCCACGAACACCGGGGAGCTGTTTTTT. The chain has TRBV5-1 and TRBJ2-2; D is unresolved. The germline gives CDR1 SGHRS, CDR2 YFSETQ. Trimming took off 4 bases at V and 0 bases at J, with 10 bases between the two ends. This CDR3 region has 15 residues.

The chain employs TRBV4-3 and TRBJ1-5, with 10 nucleotides matching TRBD1. J was trimmed by 9 bases and V by 0 bases; bases with no gene match: 14. This CDR3 has 18 amino acids. Germline V gene data show CDR1 as LGHNA and CDR2 as YSLEER. The CDR3 DNA sequence: TGCGCCAGCAGCCAAGATCACCCATCGGGGACAGGGGTATGGCCCCAGCATTTT. Translating it yields CASSQDHPSGTGVWPQHF.

This clone was found once. V usage is TRBV6-1 and J usage is TRBJ1-2; tentative D call: TRBD1 (5 bases). CDR3 length: 12 amino acids. Between the trimmed V and J ends, which lost 0 bases and 7 bases, there was a span of 6 bases. The V gene's germline CDR1 is MNHNS and CDR2 SASEGT. The CDR3 DNA sequence: TGTGCCAGCAGTGAAGCCGGGGCTGGCTACACCTTC. Its translation is CASSEAGAGYTF.

The J gene is TRBJ2-1, the V gene TRBV11-3, with TRBD1 matching 8 bases. The CDR3 runs 14 residues. J lost 4 bases, V lost 5 bases, and 4 bases had no gene match. Germline V gene lookup returns CDR1 SGHNT and CDR2 YENEEA. The CDR3 sequence is CASSLGTGYNEQFF. The CDR3 nucleotides are TGTGCCAGCAGCCTCGGGACAGGATACAATGAGCAGTTCTTC.

This clone was detected once. The V and J genes are TRBV18 and TRBJ1-4; 10 bases agree with TRBD1. CDR1 KGHSH and CDR2 LQKENI come from the germline V gene. Germline trimming cut 5 bases from V and 6 bases from J; bases unmatched to any gene: 3. The CDR3 totals 14 residues. The CDR3 here is CASSSGTGDEKLFF. The CDR3 DNA is TGTGCCAGCTCATCCGGGACAGGGGATGAAAAACTGTTTTTT.

This clone is labeled as medium-sized. V and J are TRBV4-2 and TRBJ2-1; no reliable D call. The CDR3 covers 16 residues. Deletions cut 4 bases from V and 2 bases from J, with 15 bases between. Germline V gene lookup returns CDR1 LGHNA and CDR2 YNFKEQ. CDR3 in amino acids: CASSLQKGWPYNEQFF. DNA of the CDR3: TGTGCCAGCAGCCTGCAAAAGGGATGGCCCTACAATGAGCAGTTCTTC.